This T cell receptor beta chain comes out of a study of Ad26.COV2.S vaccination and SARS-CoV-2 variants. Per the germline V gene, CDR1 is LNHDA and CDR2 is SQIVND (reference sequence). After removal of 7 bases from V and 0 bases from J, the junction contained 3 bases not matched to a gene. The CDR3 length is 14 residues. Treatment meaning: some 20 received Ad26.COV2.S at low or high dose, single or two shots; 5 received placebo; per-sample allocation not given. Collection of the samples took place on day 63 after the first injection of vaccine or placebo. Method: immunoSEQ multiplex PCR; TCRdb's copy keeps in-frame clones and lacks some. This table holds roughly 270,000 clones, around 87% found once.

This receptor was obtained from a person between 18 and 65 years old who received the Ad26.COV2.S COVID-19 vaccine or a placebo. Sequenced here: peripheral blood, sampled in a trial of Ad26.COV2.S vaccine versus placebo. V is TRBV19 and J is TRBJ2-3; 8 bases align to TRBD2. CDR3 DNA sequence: TGTGCCAGTACCGAGCGGGGGAGCACAGATACGCAGTATTTT. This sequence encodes CASTERGSTDTQYF.